Listed below are T cell receptor beta chains from one sample, sequenced in a study of T cells in Graves' hyperthyroidism and ophthalmopathy. TCRdb reanalysed the multiplex PCR reads using MiXCR and keeps one entry per CDR3 protein. Among around 300,000 distinct CDR3 sequences listed, roughly 13% were seen once. The sequencing input was blood. These receptors were obtained from a woman aged 25 to 39 with Graves' hyperthyroidism. Each CDR3 is given with its conserved first and last residue. The D gene is left open where the match is weak. Clone size is given for some rows only: seen once, a few or many times, or a class if the clone is expanded.

v_call	j_call	clone_size	d_call	cdr3_nt	cdr3_aa
TRBV20-1	TRBJ2-1	many	NA	TGCAGTGTTCCCGGTCGTGGGCAGTTCTTC	CSVPGRGQFF
TRBV28	TRBJ1-5	NA	NA	TGTGCCAGCAGTTCCCCCCTCTATAGCAATCAGCCCCAGCATTTT	CASSSPLYSNQPQHF
TRBV6-5	TRBJ2-3	NA	TRBD2	TGTGCCAGCAGTTACTCACGGGGACTAGCGGGAGTCCCCAGCAGGGATACGCAGTATTTT	CASSYSRGLAGVPSRDTQYF
TRBV5-1	TRBJ1-5	many	NA	TGCGCCAGCACACGATTAATTCAGCCCCAGCATTTT	CASTRLIQPQHF
TRBV28	TRBJ1-4	many	TRBD1	TGTGCCAGCCTCACCCAGGGGGCGGTTTCTGAAAAACTGTTTTTT	CASLTQGAVSEKLFF
TRBV6-1	TRBJ2-7	few	TRBD1	TGTGCCAGCAGTGGGAGACAGGGTACGCTCTACGAGCAGTACTTC	CASSGRQGTLYEQYF
TRBV5-6	TRBJ1-5	few	NA	TGTGCCAGCAGCCCGGGACTAGACGGCAATCAGCCCCAGCATTTT	CASSPGLDGNQPQHF
TRBV28	TRBJ1-1	many	TRBD1	TGTGCCAGCAGTACAGGGGGGACTGAAGCTTTCTTT	CASSTGGTEAFF
TRBV28	TRBJ2-5	many	TRBD2	TGTGCCAGCAGTTTGGAGGGAGAGGGGACTAGACTCAACTTC	CASSLEGEGTRLNF
TRBV19	TRBJ1-1	many	NA	TGTGCCAGTATTCCCCTAGGGGGGAGAGGGGTTTTCATCCCCACTGAAGCTTTCTTT	CASIPLGGRGVFIPTEAFF
TRBV5-1	TRBJ2-2	many	NA	TGCGCCAGCACGGGGGCCGACACCGGGGAGCTGTTTTTT	CASTGADTGELFF
TRBV15	TRBJ2-5	NA	TRBD1	TGTGCCACCGGGTCGGACAGGGGGGAAGAGACCCAGTACTTC	CATGSDRGEETQYF
TRBV28	TRBJ1-1	many	NA	TGTGCCAGCAGTTTGGAAATCTCGTGGGGGAACACTGAAGCTTTCTTT	CASSLEISWGNTEAFF
TRBV5-6	TRBJ2-2	few	NA	TGTGCCAGCAGCTTGGGGTTCTCGTGGACCGGGGAGCTGTTTTTT	CASSLGFSWTGELFF
TRBV28	TRBJ1-2	many	NA	TGTGCCAGCAGTCCCGGGGTTAGGTACTATGGCTACACCTTC	CASSPGVRYYGYTF
TRBV28	TRBJ2-7	many	TRBD2	TGTGCCAGCAGTTTATTCTTAGCTAGCGGGAACTACGAGCAGTACTTC	CASSLFLASGNYEQYF
TRBV10-3	TRBJ2-2	many	NA	TGTGCCATCAGTGCAGGGCTAGCGAACACCGGGGAGCTGTTTTTT	CAISAGLANTGELFF
TRBV3-1	TRBJ1-2	few	TRBD1	TGTGCCAGCAGCCCCGGGACAGGGACGAACTATGGCTACACCTTC	CASSPGTGTNYGYTF
TRBV29-1	TRBJ2-1	few	NA	TGCAGCGTTGAATCCCCGGGTAGGGTGGATGAGCAGTTCTTC	CSVESPGRVDEQFF
TRBV7-2	TRBJ2-5	NA	TRBD1	TGTGCCAGCAGCGCCCGCAGGGGGCTGGAGACCCAGTACTTC	CASSARRGLETQYF
TRBV5-1	TRBJ1-2	many	TRBD1	TGCGCCAGTAAACCGGGACAGGGGGCGTATGGCTACACCTTC	CASKPGQGAYGYTF
TRBV6-2/TRBV6-3	TRBJ2-2	many	NA	TGTGCCAGCAAGGGCAGCCTGAGCACCGGGGAGCTGTTTTTT	CASKGSLSTGELFF
TRBV19	TRBJ2-1	NA	NA	TGTGCCAGTAGTATAGCTCGGACGGCAATCAATGAGAAGAAGTTCTTC	CASSIARTAINEKKFF
TRBV5-1	TRBJ2-7	few	NA	TGCGCCAGCAGCTTGGCACGGCAGAACGAGCAGTACTTC	CASSLARQNEQYF
TRBV28	TRBJ2-2	few	NA	TGTGCCAGCAGTTTAAGGCTAGTGAGCGGGGAGCTGTTTTTT	CASSLRLVSGELFF
TRBV5-6	TRBJ2-1	NA	TRBD2	TGTGCCAGCAGCTTGGGGTCGGGGGGCTCCTACAATGAGCAGTTCTTC	CASSLGSGGSYNEQFF
TRBV6-2/TRBV6-3	TRBJ2-3	many	TRBD1	TGTGCCAGCAGTCCCGGGACAGGGACCACAGATACGCAGTATTTT	CASSPGTGTTDTQYF
TRBV7-3	TRBJ2-2	few	NA	TGTGCCAGCAGCACAAACCGGGATCGAAACACCGGGGAGCTGTTTTTT	CASSTNRDRNTGELFF
TRBV4-1	TRBJ2-5	NA	NA	TGCGCCAGCAGCCATCCCGACAACCAAGAGACCCAGTACTTC	CASSHPDNQETQYF
TRBV20-1	TRBJ2-2	many	NA	TGCAGTGCGACCACTACAGGGTTAGGAGCCGGGGAGCTGTTTTTT	CSATTTGLGAGELFF
TRBV28	TRBJ2-2	many	TRBD2	TGTGCCAGCAGTTTAGGACTAGCGGGAGTATTGGGAAGGTCCGGGGAGCTGTTTTTT	CASSLGLAGVLGRSGELFF
TRBV9	TRBJ2-7	many	NA	TGTGCCAGCAGCGCCAATGGTGCTTCCTACGAGCAGTACTTC	CASSANGASYEQYF
TRBV25-1	TRBJ2-1	many	TRBD1	TGTGCCAGCAGTGACGAGACAGGGAAGGATGAGCAGTTCTTC	CASSDETGKDEQFF
TRBV27	TRBJ1-2	many	TRBD1	TGTGCCAGCAGTTTAACGACAACGGACAGGCGGGGTGGCTACACCTTC	CASSLTTTDRRGGYTF
TRBV27	TRBJ1-4	many	NA	TGTGCCAGCAGATCCTTAGACAGGACAGTTGAAAAACTGTTTTTT	CASRSLDRTVEKLFF
TRBV28	TRBJ1-5	many	TRBD1	TGTGCCAGCAGTGAAAACAGGGGGCGCGTTGCTATCGGGGATCAGCCCCAGCATTTT	CASSENRGRVAIGDQPQHF
TRBV4-1	TRBJ2-2	NA	NA	TGCGCCAGCAGCCAAGCACAGGGAGCCGGGGAGCTGTTTTTT	CASSQAQGAGELFF
TRBV11-2	TRBJ2-1	NA	NA	TGTGCCAGCAGCTTAGAGATGAATGAGCAGTTCTTC	CASSLEMNEQFF
TRBV6-2/TRBV6-3	TRBJ2-7	NA	NA	TGTGCCAGCGGAAGGAACGAGCAGTACTTC	CASGRNEQYF
TRBV11-2	TRBJ2-3	many	NA	TGTGCCAGCAGCTTCCCCGCGTCCGCGCAGTATTTT	CASSFPASAQYF
TRBV20-1	TRBJ2-1	many	TRBD2	TGCAGTGCCATACTAGCGGGAGTCTCTAATGAGCAGTTCTTC	CSAILAGVSNEQFF
TRBV7-2	TRBJ2-7	NA	NA	TGTGCCAGCAGCCTTACCTATATAGGGCGGATGATCGGGCAGTACTTC	CASSLTYIGRMIGQYF
TRBV4-1	TRBJ2-7	NA	TRBD2	TGCGCCAGCAGCCAAGTTCTAGCGGGAAGGAATTACGAGCAGTACTTC	CASSQVLAGRNYEQYF
TRBV20-1	TRBJ1-1	few	TRBD1	TGCAGTGCTACGGGACAGGGGAACACTGAAGCTTTCTTT	CSATGQGNTEAFF
TRBV24-1	TRBJ2-1	many	NA	TGTGCCACCAGTGCCTCCAGGGTGGGGTACAATGAGCAGTTCTTC	CATSASRVGYNEQFF
TRBV20-1	TRBJ2-7	few	NA	TGCAGTGCTAGAGATAATGGAGGGTTTGTCTACGAGCAGTACTTC	CSARDNGGFVYEQYF
TRBV19	TRBJ1-4	NA	NA	TGTGCCAGTTCCCTACAACCAGGGAATAATGAAAAACTGTTTTTT	CASSLQPGNNEKLFF
TRBV5-5	TRBJ2-4	NA	NA	TGTGCCAGCAGCTTAGGACAGCTACTAGCCAAAAACATTCAGTACTTC	CASSLGQLLAKNIQYF
TRBV7-3	TRBJ2-2	many	NA	TGTGCCAGCAGCCGATTCCCCCTCCAATCGAACACCGGGGAGCTGTTTTTT	CASSRFPLQSNTGELFF
TRBV6-1	TRBJ1-2	NA	NA	TGTGCCAGCCTTAGGGGTGGAGACTATGGCTACACCTTC	CASLRGGDYGYTF
TRBV13	TRBJ2-7	NA	TRBD2	TGTGCCAGCAGCTTAAGGTCTAGCGGGGGCTCCTACGAGCAGTACTTC	CASSLRSSGGSYEQYF
TRBV20-1	TRBJ2-7	many	NA	TGCAGTGCTAGCGTGGCCTCCTACGAGCAGTACTTC	CSASVASYEQYF
TRBV10-1	TRBJ2-2	many	NA	TGCGCCAGCAGCGGATTCCAGCTCGGGGAGCTGTTTTTT	CASSGFQLGELFF